What follows are 27 T cell receptor beta chains derived from one specimen sequenced in a study of cytomegalovirus exposure and HLA in healthy donors (dated by TCRdb to about 2017). The protocol used for the library was the immunoSEQ multiplex PCR assay. Sourced from immuneACCESS, this table was stored by TCRdb with only in-frame sequences that have V and J called. A share of the clones is absent; for the studies checked, an unresolved V gene accounts for under half, and the remainder has no known explanation. A total of 150,000 to 200,000 clones appear in this sample, roughly nine tenths of them only once. The ten largest clones capture 4% to 5% of the sample. Sequencing was performed on PBMCs. These receptors came from a man between 18 and 29 years old in good health and CMV-seropositive.

A word on this clone: A read error may account for a junction end that differs from germline. The chain is built from TRBV15 and TRBJ1-2; no reliable D call. In germline, CDR1 is LNHNV, CDR2 YYDKDF (reference sequence). CDR3 size: 13 residues. The CDR3 nucleotides read TGTGCCACCAGCAGAGAAAGGACGGCGGACTTCGCCTTC. This gives the protein CATSRERTADFAF.

The chain joins TRBV10-2 to TRBJ2-1; TRBD1 agrees at 11 bases. Germline V gene data show CDR1 as WSHSY and CDR2 as SAAADI. This CDR3 region has 13 residues. The V gene end was trimmed by 9 bases and the J gene end by 7 bases; junction bases not matched to a gene: 5. CDR3 residues: CARSRDRGNEQFF. The CDR3 DNA reads as TGCGCCAGGAGCCGGGACAGGGGGAATGAGCAGTTCTTC.

This rearrangement joins TRBV5-1 to TRBJ2-7, with 9 nucleotides matching TRBD1. Trimming took 4 bases from V and 5 from J; bases not matched to a gene: 7. The CDR3 length is 14 residues. Germline CDR1 and CDR2: SGHRS and YFSETQ. CDR3 nucleotide sequence: TGCGCCAGCAGCCCAGGGACAGGGCGGAACGAGCAGTACTTC. This gives the protein CASSPGTGRNEQYF.

This rearrangement joins TRBV5-4 to TRBJ1-1, with D unclear. CDR1 is SGHNT, CDR2 YYREEE, per germline (reference sequence). The CDR3 loop spans 14 amino acids. V lost 2 bases and J 1 base, leaving 9 bases between the germline ends. The CDR3 nucleotides read TGTGCCAGCAGCTTTCAGGTCCAGAACACTGAAGCTTTCTTT. It translates to CASSFQVQNTEAFF.

This clone was recorded once. The gene calls are TRBV5-6 and TRBJ2-3; D gene uncertain. This CDR3 region has 14 residues. V gave up 2 bases and J gave up 3 bases, with 10 bases separating them. In germline, CDR1 is SGHDT, CDR2 YYEEEE. CDR3 protein: CASSLAARTDTQYF. As DNA, the CDR3 is TGTGCCAGCAGCTTAGCTGCTAGGACAGATACGCAGTATTTT.

The V gene is TRBV12-5, the J gene TRBJ1-2; the D is unclear. The ends were cut back, 5 bases at V and 2 bases at J, with 12 bases in the middle. CDR1 LGHNT and CDR2 FRNRAP come from the germline V gene. This CDR3 comprises 14 residues. This CDR3 reads CASGPQAGNYGYTF. The CDR3 DNA follows: TGTGCTAGTGGTCCTCAAGCGGGGAACTATGGCTACACCTTC.

V usage is TRBV19 and J usage is TRBJ2-7, with TRBD2 as a possible D gene (5 bases). Germline lookup yields CDR1 LNHDA and CDR2 SQIVND (reference sequence). Trimming shortened V by 3 bases and J by 2 bases, and 14 bases separated the two germline ends. The CDR3 length is 15 residues. CDR3 residues: CASSIGSGYTYEQYF. The CDR3 region has the DNA TGTGCCAGTAGTATCGGATCGGGGTACACCTACGAGCAGTACTTC. The variable domain in full, completed from reference TRBV19 and TRBJ2-7, reads DGGITQSPKYLFRKEGQNVTLSCEQNLNHDAMYWYRQDPGQGLRLIYYSQIVNDFQKGDIAEGYSVSREKKESFPLTVTSAQKNPTAFYLCASSIGSGYTYEQYFGPGTRLTVT.

The sample holds one count of this clone. The J gene is TRBJ1-2, the V gene TRBV6-1, with unresolved D. Germline V lookup: CDR1 MNHNS, CDR2 SASEGT. The CDR3 sequence is 14 residues long. Between the trimmed V and J ends, which lost 4 bases and 13 bases, there was a span of 22 bases. CDR3 sequence (DNA): TGTGCCAGCAGTGCGTCTGTCCAACTAGATCCGGGCACCTTC. It specifies CASSASVQLDPGTF.

The rearrangement links TRBV7-8 to TRBJ1-5; maybe TRBD1 (6 bases). CDR1 is SGHVS and CDR2 is FQNEAQ in the germline V gene. The CDR3 is 16 amino acids. Trimming took off 5 bases at V and 2 bases at J, with 16 bases between the two ends. The chain's CDR3 is CASSEQGRRGNQPQHF. The DNA for the CDR3 is TGTGCCAGCAGCGAACAGGGTCGGCGGGGCAATCAGCCCCAGCATTTT.

This clone came up once. One junction end does not reproduce the germline sequence, and a read error may be involved. Written as DNA, the CDR3 is TGTGCCGGCAGTTACGGGACAGCCAATGAGCAGTTCTTC. Translation gives CAGSYGTANEQFF. The J gene is TRBJ2-1, the V gene TRBV6-6; 7 nucleotides match TRBD1. CDR3 size: 13 residues. Germline V lookup: CDR1 MNHNY, CDR2 SVGAGI (reference sequence).

The chain links TRBV19 to TRBJ2-4; D may be TRBD2 (5 bases). CDR1 and CDR2 (germline): LNHDA, SQIVND (reference sequence). CDR3 length equals 12 residues. The germline V and J ends were trimmed by 3 bases and 7 bases, with 7 bases remaining between them. The CDR3 DNA follows: TGTGCCAGTAGTATGGGAGTCAACATTCAGTACTTC. This codes for CASSMGVNIQYF.

This clone was picked up a small number of times. The V call is TRBV18, the J call TRBJ2-2; TRBD1 matches 11 bases. The CDR3 loop spans 17 amino acids. Germline values: CDR1 KGHSH, CDR2 LQKENI. V lost 2 bases, J lost 4 bases, and 6 bases stayed unmatched. The CDR3 coding sequence is TGTGCCAGCTCACCATCATCCGGGACAGGGGGCACCGGGGAGCTGTTTTTT. Translating gives CASSPSSGTGGTGELFF.

CDR3 sequence reads: CASSLGLAETGELFF. CDR3 bases: TGTGCCAGCAGCTTAGGTCTAGCAGAGACCGGGGAGCTGTTTTTT. The rearrangement uses TRBV11-3 and TRBJ2-2; D is possibly TRBD2 (5 bases). Trimming took off 1 base at V and 5 bases at J, with 11 bases between the two ends. Germline V gene sequence: CDR1 SGHNT, CDR2 YENEEA. The CDR3 is made up of 15 amino acids. The variable domain in full, completed from reference TRBV11-3 and TRBJ2-2, reads EAGVVQSPRYKIIEKKQPVAFWCNPISGHNTLYWYLQNLGQGPELLIRYENEEAVDDSQLPKDRFSAERLKGVDSTLKIQPAELGDSAVYLCASSLGLAETGELFFGEGSRLTVL.

V and J are TRBV27 and TRBJ1-4; 8 bases align to TRBD1. Germline CDR1 and CDR2: MNHEY and SMNVEV (reference sequence). The V gene end was trimmed by 6 bases and the J gene end by 4 bases; junction bases not matched to a gene: 19. CDR3 size: 19 residues. CDR3 residues: CASSPQKGGRGLINEKLFF. CDR3 bases: TGTGCCAGCAGCCCCCAGAAGGGCGGCAGGGGGCTTATTAATGAAAAACTGTTTTTT.

The V gene is TRBV27, the J gene TRBJ2-7, with 14 positions matching TRBD2. Losses at the gene ends were 0 bases for V and 4 bases for J; bases not matched to a gene: 5. This CDR3 comprises 17 residues. Germline-derived CDR1 and CDR2 are MNHEY and SMNVEV (reference sequence). CDR3 sequence reads: CASSLSGTSGSSYEQYF. Here the CDR3 DNA reads TGTGCCAGCAGTTTATCCGGGACTAGCGGGAGCAGTTACGAGCAGTACTTC.

The J gene is TRBJ2-7, the V gene TRBV4-1, with D maybe TRBD1 (5 bases). CDR1 and CDR2 (germline): MGHRA, YSYEKL. Deletions cut 1 base from V and 3 bases from J, with 7 bases between. CDR3 length equals 13 residues. CDR3 sequence reads: CASSQVGDYEQYF. The CDR3 DNA sequence: TGCGCCAGCAGCCAAGTAGGGGACTACGAGCAGTACTTC.

CDR3 bases: TGCGCCAGCAGCTTTCTGATAGCGGGAGATAATGAGCAGTTCTTC. Residues: CASSFLIAGDNEQFF. The gene calls are TRBV5-1 and TRBJ2-1; the match to TRBD2 covers 9 bases. The ends lost 2 bases at V and 7 bases at J; junction bases unmatched: 7. The CDR3 runs 15 residues. Per germline, CDR1 SGHRS and CDR2 YFSETQ.

This chain links TRBV30 with TRBJ1-5; 8 positions match TRBD1. This CDR3 spans 13 amino acids. Trimming cost V 2 bases and J 4 bases; bases outside gene matches: 1. Per germline, CDR1 GTSNPN and CDR2 SVGIG (reference sequence). CDR3 nucleotides: TGTGCCTGGAGTCACAGGGGGAATCAGCCCCAGCATTTT. It yields the protein CAWSHRGNQPQHF.

The CDR3 sequence: CASSSLAGVGYEQYF. CDR3 DNA: TGTGCCAGCAGCTCTTTAGCGGGAGTAGGCTACGAGCAGTACTTC. The chain couples TRBV11-3 to TRBJ2-7; 9 bases map to TRBD2. The CDR3 has 15 amino acids. In germline, CDR1 is SGHNT, CDR2 YENEEA. V trimming: 4 bases; J trimming: 3 bases; junction bases outside the gene matches: 7.

The chain couples TRBV5-1 to TRBJ1-1; 9 bases line up with TRBD1. CDR1 and CDR2 (germline): SGHRS, YFSETQ. V was clipped by 0 bases and J by 1 base; unmatched bases: 4. The CDR3 has 16 amino acids. The CDR3 DNA sequence: TGCGCCAGCAGCTTGGAAGGGACAGGGACGAACACTGAAGCTTTCTTT. It codes for CASSLEGTGTNTEAFF.

This chain links TRBV15 with TRBJ2-1; TRBD1 might be the D (5 bases). CDR1 and CDR2 from the germline V gene are LNHNV and YYDKDF (reference sequence). V was clipped by 1 base and J by 4 bases, with 11 bases between them. There are 15 residues in the CDR3. The CDR3 DNA follows: TGTGCCACCAGCAGAGCTGGGGCGCGGTACAATGAGCAGTTCTTC. It yields the protein CATSRAGARYNEQFF.

The gene calls are TRBV29-1 and TRBJ2-2, with TRBD1 as a possible D gene (5 bases). This CDR3 is built from 11 residues. Trimming took off 4 bases at V and 6 bases at J, with 6 bases between the two ends. Germline CDR1 SQVTM, CDR2 ANQGSEA. CDR3 nucleotide sequence: TGCAGCGTTGTAGGGGCCGGGGAGCTGTTTTTT. It codes for CSVVGAGELFF.

The CDR3 is CSVEFPGGSYNEQFF. The CDR3, as DNA: TGCAGCGTTGAATTTCCGGGAGGCTCCTACAATGAGCAGTTCTTC. The chain is built from TRBV29-1 and TRBJ2-1; 7 nucleotides agree with TRBD2. V shed 2 bases, J shed 0 bases, and the junction held 4 bases outside the gene matches. The CDR3 extends over 15 amino acids. Germline CDR1 SQVTM, CDR2 ANQGSEA.

In this sample, this clone turned up once. The junction shows a germline mismatch at one end, possibly a read error. The chain employs TRBV6-5 and TRBJ1-1; the match to TRBD1 covers 8 bases. This CDR3 contains 15 residues. Germline values: CDR1 MNHEY, CDR2 SVGAGI. CDR3 sequence reads: CASSYNRGYDTEASF. The CDR3 bases are TGTGCCAGCAGTTACAACAGGGGGTATGACACTGAAGCTTCCTTT.

The chain carries TRBV5-4 and TRBJ2-1; D possibly corresponds to TRBD1 (5 bases). Germline V gene sequence: CDR1 SGHNT, CDR2 YYREEE (reference sequence). V was pared by 1 base and J by 8 bases, with 7 bases between. This CDR3 comprises 12 residues. The CDR3 loop is CASSLQGDEQFF. For the CDR3, the DNA is TGTGCCAGCAGCTTGCAGGGTGATGAGCAGTTCTTC.

This clone was detected only once. The J gene is TRBJ2-2, the V gene TRBV5-4, with 8 bases that match TRBD1. Germline loops: CDR1 SGHNT, CDR2 YYREEE (reference sequence). CDR3 length equals 15 residues. The J segment lost 4 bases and the V segment lost 4 bases, leaving 6 bases of the junction unmatched. CDR3 amino acids: CASSKTGARTGELFF. Here the CDR3 DNA reads TGTGCCAGCAGCAAGACAGGGGCCCGCACCGGGGAGCTGTTTTTT.

Of note for this clone: The same CDR3 can be traced to other DNA sequences in this sample. The chain employs TRBV6-5 and TRBJ2-7, with TRBD2 matching 8 bases. Germline loops: CDR1 MNHEY, CDR2 SVGAGI. Trimming at V came to 0 bases and at J to 0 bases, leaving 1 base not matched to a gene. The CDR3 has 15 residues. The CDR3 DNA follows: TGTGCCAGCAGTTACTCGAGCGGGAGCTCCTACGAGCAGTACTTC. It yields the protein CASSYSSGSSYEQYF.